Listed here are 21 T cell receptor beta chains from one sample, sequenced in a study of CD8 T cells in Susac syndrome. RNA totalling about 0.45 to 1 ug underwent reverse transcription with random hexamers. In TCRdb, the immunoSEQ multiplex PCR reads were re-called with MiXCR into one record per CDR3 protein. The sample shows under 200,000 distinct CDR3 sequences, about 91% of them seen only once. Sequencing was carried out using CD4+ T cells from PBMCs. These receptors originate from a human donor with Susac syndrome.

The chain uses TRBV3-1 and TRBJ2-3; D is ambiguous. CDR3 length: 16 residues. Germline V CDR1 and CDR2: LGHDT, YNNKEL (reference sequence). V lost 0 bases and J 2 bases, leaving 12 bases between the germline ends. CDR3 nucleotide sequence: TGTGCCAGCAGCCAAGACCCCGGGCTGATCACAGATACGCAGTATTTT. It codes for CASSQDPGLITDTQYF.

The chain uses TRBV3-1 and TRBJ2-3; TRBD1 matches at 10 bases. Germline CDR1 and CDR2: LGHDT and YNNKEL (reference sequence). The trim removed 0 bases at V and 6 bases at J, leaving 9 bases unmatched. The CDR3 loop spans 17 amino acids. CDR3 sequence reads: CASSQDLGTGVADTQYF. CDR3 coding DNA: TGTGCCAGCAGCCAAGACCTAGGGACAGGGGTTGCCGATACGCAGTATTTT.

This clonotype was counted between two and nine times. The chain links TRBV29-1 to TRBJ1-1, with unresolved D. Germline CDR1 SQVTM, CDR2 ANQGSEA. The CDR3 contains 13 residues. Deletions cut 3 bases from V and 0 bases from J, with 8 bases between. CDR3 nucleotide sequence: TGCAGCGTTGAGCGGCGGATGAACACTGAAGCTTTCTTT. Its protein is CSVERRMNTEAFF. Full variable domain (rest looked up from reference TRBV29-1 and TRBJ1-1): SAVISQKPSRDICQRGTSLTIQCQVDSQVTMMFWYRQQPGQSLTLIATANQGSEATYESGFVIDKFPISRPNLTFSTLTVSNMSPEDSSIYLCSVERRMNTEAFFGQGTRLTVV.

The rearrangement uses TRBV28 and TRBJ1-4, with D tentatively TRBD1 (6 bases). The CDR3 sequence is 14 residues long. V was shortened by 6 bases and J by 5 bases, with 13 bases between the two germline ends. Per germline, CDR1 MDHEN and CDR2 SYDVKM. CDR3 loop: CASSIGQTNEKLFF. CDR3 in DNA: TGTGCCAGCAGCATAGGACAGACGAATGAAAAACTGTTTTTT.

J is TRBJ1-1 and V is TRBV20-1; no clear D. Germline V gives CDR1 DFQATT, CDR2 SNEGSKA (reference sequence). The V end was cut by 2 bases, the J end by 1 base, with 14 bases between. The CDR3 is 15 residues long. The CDR3 nucleotides are TGCAGTGCTAGACCCCCTATCCCGGGGAACACTGAAGCTTTCTTT. Translation gives CSARPPIPGNTEAFF.

This clonotype was detected only once. V and J are TRBV28 and TRBJ1-2; 7 positions match TRBD1. Germline CDR1 reads MDHEN; CDR2 reads SYDVKM. CDR3 length: 13 amino acids. V lost 4 bases and J lost 3; bases outside the gene matches: 2. For the CDR3, the DNA is TGTGCCAGCAGTTCCGGGACAGACTATGGCTACACCTTC. It is translated as CASSSGTDYGYTF.

The gene calls are TRBV20-1 and TRBJ1-3, with TRBD1 identical over 9 bases. V shed 6 bases, J shed 0 bases, and the junction held 6 bases outside the gene matches. The germline CDR1 and CDR2 sequences are DFQATT and SNEGSKA (reference sequence). The CDR3 is 15 residues long. CDR3 protein: CSAGTGFHSGNTIYF. CDR3 in DNA: TGCAGTGCCGGGACAGGGTTTCACTCTGGAAACACCATATATTTT.

The J gene is TRBJ1-4, the V gene TRBV10-3; D not certain. V was shortened by 3 bases and J by 0 bases, with 5 bases between the two germline ends. In germline, CDR1 is ENHRY, CDR2 SYGVKD. This CDR3 comprises 14 residues. CDR3 region: CAISEFATNEKLFF. The CDR3 DNA reads TGTGCCATCAGTGAATTTGCAACTAATGAAAAACTGTTTTTT.

The CDR3 bases are TGCGCCAGCAGCTTGGAGGTTCCTTCCTACGAGCAGTACTTC. This sequence encodes CASSLEVPSYEQYF. The chain uses TRBV5-1 and TRBJ2-7; D not resolved. CDR1 and CDR2 from the germline V gene are SGHRS and YFSETQ. CDR3 size: 14 residues. Trimming cost V 0 bases and J 1 base, with 8 bases left between them.

This sequence joins TRBV6-5 and TRBJ2-3; no clear D. From germline, CDR1 is MNHEY and CDR2 SVGAGI. The CDR3 contains 16 residues. Trimming cost V 2 bases and J 0 bases, with 12 bases left between them. The CDR3 nucleotides are TGTGCCAGCAGTTACGATCCCGCGCTAAGCACAGATACGCAGTATTTT. This sequence encodes CASSYDPALSTDTQYF.

The chain is built from TRBV20-1 and TRBJ1-2; D is unclear. The CDR3 length is 12 residues. From germline, CDR1 is DFQATT and CDR2 SNEGSKA (reference sequence). V was clipped by 3 bases and J by 0 bases, with 5 bases between them. As DNA, the CDR3 is TGCAGTGCTAGTGCCTCTAACTATGGCTACACCTTC. It codes for CSASASNYGYTF.

This clonotype came up a few times. V and J are TRBV6-5 and TRBJ2-1, with 13 bases matching TRBD2. V lost 6 bases, J lost 10 bases, and 6 bases stayed unmatched. The length of the CDR3 is 14 residues. Germline V gene data show CDR1 as MNHEY and CDR2 as SVGAGI. CDR3 sequence: CASSLLAGGREQFF. CDR3 DNA sequence: TGTGCCAGCAGCTTACTAGCGGGGGGGCGCGAGCAGTTCTTC.

The chain joins TRBV9 to TRBJ2-5; tentative D call: TRBD2 (6 bases). V lost 4 bases to trimming and J lost 5 bases, with 18 bases between them. Germline V CDR1 and CDR2: SGDLS, YYNGEE. The CDR3 length is 15 residues. For the CDR3, the DNA is TGTGCCAGCAGCCAGATAATTTCGGGGGTGGAGACCCAGTACTTC. It encodes CASSQIISGVETQYF.

This clonotype has only one observation. One end of the junction varies from germline; a read error may be responsible. This sequence joins TRBV7-7 and TRBJ1-2; 9 bases are shared with TRBD1. The CDR3 loop spans 16 amino acids. Germline assignment: CDR1 SSHAT and CDR2 FNYEAQ (reference sequence). The CDR3, as DNA: TGTGCTAGCAGCCCGGACCGAACAGGGGGCTGGGACGGCTACACCTTC. Protein sequence: CASSPDRTGGWDGYTF. Together with reference TRBV7-7 and TRBJ1-2, the CDR3 gives the full variable domain: GAGVSQSPRYKVTKRGQDVTLRCDPISSHATLYWYQQALGQGPEFLTYFNYEAQPDKSGLPSDRFSAERPEGSISTLTIQRTEQRDSAMYRCASSPDRTGGWDGYTFGSGTRLTVV.

The chain employs TRBV29-1 and TRBJ1-1; D gene uncertain. V was clipped by 7 bases and J by 0 bases, with 15 bases between them. The CDR3 spans 14 residues. CDR1 and CDR2 (germline): SQVTM, ANQGSEA. The CDR3 region has the DNA TGCAGCGGGCGCCACTCCGGCATGAACACTGAAGCTTTCTTT. It yields the protein CSGRHSGMNTEAFF.

The chain is built from TRBV30 and TRBJ1-3; TRBD1 agrees at 9 bases. Losses at the gene ends were 4 bases for V and 2 bases for J; bases not matched to a gene: 3. Germline CDR1 reads GTSNPN; CDR2 reads SVGIG (reference sequence). CDR3 length: 14 residues. The CDR3 region has the DNA TGTGCCTGGAAAACAGGGGGCCCTGGAAACACCATATATTTT. This codes for CAWKTGGPGNTIYF. Full variable domain (missing parts from reference TRBV30 and TRBJ1-3): SQTIHQWPATLVQPVGSPLSLECTVEGTSNPNLYWYRQAAGRGLQLLFYSVGIGQISSEVPQNLSASRPQDRQFILSSKKLLLSDSGFYLCAWKTGGPGNTIYFGEGSWLTVV.

The J gene is TRBJ2-4, the V gene TRBV5-1; D is possibly TRBD1 or TRBD2 (5 bases each). Germline lookup yields CDR1 SGHRS and CDR2 YFSETQ. CDR3 length equals 14 residues. The V end lost 4 bases, the J end lost 0 bases, and 8 bases lay between the germline ends. The CDR3 sequence is CASSPGTAKNIQYF. In DNA form, the CDR3 reads TGCGCCAGCAGCCCTGGGACAGCCAAAAACATTCAGTACTTC.

The chain couples TRBV6-5 to TRBJ1-2; 7 bases map to TRBD1. V lost 5 bases and J lost 4; bases outside the gene matches: 7. CDR1 is MNHEY and CDR2 is SVGAGI in the germline V gene. The CDR3 totals 14 residues. CDR3 nucleotide sequence: TGTGCCAGCAGTAGGACAGGACCGTCCTATGGCTACACCTTC. Its protein product is CASSRTGPSYGYTF.

This chain links TRBV7-3 with TRBJ2-7; 7 positions match TRBD1. CDR1 is SGHTA and CDR2 is FQGTGA in the germline V gene. V lost 0 bases to trimming and J lost 6 bases; unmatched junction nucleotides: 11. CDR3 length: 16 amino acids. This CDR3 is CASSLTLSGPGGEQYF. The CDR3 coding sequence is TGTGCCAGCAGCTTAACTTTAAGCGGCCCAGGGGGCGAGCAGTACTTC.

CDR3 bases: TGTGCCAGCAGCGTAGAGACTAGCGGGTCCTATGAGCAGTTCTTC. It specifies CASSVETSGSYEQFF. The chain is built from TRBV9 and TRBJ2-1, with TRBD2 matching over 10 bases. CDR1 is SGDLS, CDR2 YYNGEE, per germline. Germline trimming cut 0 bases from V and 8 bases from J; bases unmatched to any gene: 5. The CDR3 contains 15 residues.

This clonotype was seen once. The V gene is TRBV4-1, the J gene TRBJ2-7; the match to TRBD1 covers 8 bases. V was pared by 5 bases and J by 4 bases, with 19 bases of the junction left unmatched. The CDR3 runs 18 residues. CDR1 and CDR2 from the germline V gene are MGHRA and YSYEKL. CDR3 residues: CASSTWARPGTGKYEQYF. As DNA, the CDR3 is TGCGCCAGCAGCACCTGGGCCCGACCCGGGACAGGAAAATACGAGCAGTACTTC.